These T cell receptor beta chains were read from a single sample in a study of T-cell reconstitution after alpha-beta-depleted transplantation in children. TCRdb recomputed calls from the PCR reads with MiXCR, one row per CDR3 protein. The sample has over 25,000 distinct CDR3 sequences, 18% seen once. This specimen consisted of PBMCs, mostly from graft donor cells, obtained 60 days after TCRalphabeta/CD19-depleted stem cell transplant. These receptors came from a male patient aged 2-10 years who had a stem cell transplant for acute lymphoblastic leukemia, so the T cells may come from the graft donor. The CDR3 runs from the conserved cysteine through the conserved F or W. D genes are given only for firm matches. Not every row has a clone size; where given, it reads once, few, many or a size class.

clone_size	d_call	v_call	j_call	cdr3_nt	cdr3_aa
few	.	TRBV9	TRBJ1-5	TGTGCCAGCAGTTTGACGGGGGATGGCAATCAGCCCCAGCATTTT	CASSLTGDGNQPQHF
few	TRBD1	TRBV9	TRBJ2-5	TGTGCCAGCAGCAAATACAGGGGGCAGGGAGAGACCCAGTACTTC	CASSKYRGQGETQYF
many	.	TRBV28	TRBJ2-3	TGTGCCAGCAGTTTACGGTCAGATACGCAGTATTTT	CASSLRSDTQYF
once	.	TRBV3-1	TRBJ1-1	TGTGCCAGCATCCCAGCTGGGGAGAACACTGAAGCTTTCTTT	CASIPAGENTEAFF
.	.	TRBV5-1	TRBJ2-5	TGCGCCAGCAGCTTGGCCGGGACAACGGGACAAGAGACCCAGTACTTC	CASSLAGTTGQETQYF
.	.	TRBV20-1	TRBJ2-3	TGCAGTGGTGAGGGAGTAGATACGCAGTATTTT	CSGEGVDTQYF
many	TRBD2	TRBV7-2	TRBJ2-1	TGTGCCAGCATCTCAAAGGGACTAGCGGGACTAAGCTCCTACAATGAGCAGTTCTTC	CASISKGLAGLSSYNEQFF
.	.	TRBV18	TRBJ1-1	TGTGCCAGCTCTATTGGGTTAAGGGAACACTCTGAAGCTTTCTTT	CASSIGLREHSEAFF
few	.	TRBV29-1	TRBJ2-7	TGCAGCGTTATCCCCTCGGGGTGGGCCGAGCAGTACTTC	CSVIPSGWAEQYF
.	.	TRBV11-2	TRBJ2-3	TGTGCCACCAGAGTGCAGGGCTCAGATACGCAGTATTTT	CATRVQGSDTQYF
.	.	TRBV5-1	TRBJ2-2	TGCGCCAGCAGCTTGTCGCGATACACCGGGGAGCTGTTTTTT	CASSLSRYTGELFF
.	TRBD2	TRBV14	TRBJ2-3	TGTGCCAGCAGCCAAACCTTTAGCGGGGACCCCCGATATTTT	CASSQTFSGDPRYF
many	.	TRBV28	TRBJ2-1	TGTGCCAGCAGTGACTCCTACTATTCTGAGCAGTTCTTC	CASSDSYYSEQFF